This passage covers 14 T cell receptor beta chains from one sample sequenced in a study of blood T cell repertoires in COVID-19. Here immunoSEQ multiplex PCR was the method, and the copy in TCRdb shows in-frame clones only, minus some. The sample carries approximately 350,000 clones, 70% to 90% recorded once. Sequencing was performed on peripheral blood. The receptor set was obtained from a man between 35 and 55 years old with acute or convalescent COVID-19.

The rearrangement links TRBV9 to TRBJ2-5; 7 nucleotides match TRBD2. This CDR3 is built from 15 residues. The V and J ends lost 4 bases and 2 bases, in that order; junction bases with no gene match: 8. Germline CDR1 reads SGDLS; CDR2 reads YYNGEE. The CDR3, as DNA: TGTGCCAGCAGCCTCGGGACTACAAGTCAAGAGACCCAGTACTTC. Translating gives CASSLGTTSQETQYF.

The rearrangement joins TRBV5-6 to TRBJ1-2; a possible D gene is TRBD1 (5 bases). Per the germline V gene, CDR1 is SGHDT and CDR2 is YYEEEE. CDR3 length: 13 residues. Trimming removed 1 base from V and 6 bases from J, with 10 bases in between. The chain's CDR3 is CASSLNRRHGYTF. Written as DNA, the CDR3 is TGTGCCAGCAGCTTGAACAGGCGTCATGGCTACACCTTC.

The sample holds one count of this clone. The chain joins TRBV11-3 to TRBJ1-1; 8 bases map to TRBD1. CDR3 size: 14 residues. The germline CDR1 and CDR2 sequences are SGHNT and YENEEA. The V gene end was trimmed by 5 bases and the J gene end by 4 bases; junction bases not matched to a gene: 6. The CDR3 here is CASSPNRGTTEAFF. In DNA form, the CDR3 reads TGTGCCAGCAGCCCTAACAGGGGGACCACTGAAGCTTTCTTT.

V usage is TRBV7-9 and J usage is TRBJ1-4, with TRBD1 matching over 11 bases. V shed 4 bases, J shed 4 bases, and the junction held 8 bases outside the gene matches. The CDR3 has 17 amino acids. The germline CDR1 and CDR2 sequences are SEHNR and FQNEAQ (reference sequence). The CDR3 nucleotides are TGTGCCAGCAGCTCCGGGACAGGGGGAGTTGGTAATGAAAAACTGTTTTTT. Encoded protein: CASSSGTGGVGNEKLFF.

The gene calls are TRBV18 and TRBJ1-5; D remains ambiguous. The CDR3 is 14 amino acids. In germline, CDR1 is KGHSH, CDR2 LQKENI. Trimming shortened V by 4 bases and J by 6 bases, and 13 bases separated the two germline ends. The CDR3, as DNA: TGTGCCAGCTCACGGGAATTAGGGAGTCAGCCCCAGCATTTT. Its translation is CASSRELGSQPQHF.

The rearrangement uses TRBV5-8 and TRBJ2-7; no reliable D call. V dropped 5 bases and J dropped 9 bases, with 9 bases sitting between them. CDR3 size: 10 residues. Per the germline V gene, CDR1 is SGHTS and CDR2 is YDEGEE. The CDR3 here is CASRAERQYF. CDR3 nucleotides: TGTGCCAGCAGGGCCGAGCGGCAGTACTTC.

The rearrangement uses TRBV15 and TRBJ1-4; 8 bases align to TRBD1. CDR3 length: 15 amino acids. The germline V gene encodes CDR1 LNHNV and CDR2 YYDKDF (reference sequence). Trimming removed 1 base from V and 8 bases from J; junction bases left unmatched: 6. The CDR3: CATSRGGTGREKLFF. The CDR3 region has the DNA TGTGCCACCAGCAGAGGTGGGACAGGAAGGGAAAAACTGTTTTTT.

The chain links TRBV28 to TRBJ1-5; D not resolved. This CDR3 spans 14 amino acids. Germline V gene data show CDR1 as MDHEN and CDR2 as SYDVKM. Trimming removed 6 bases from V and 3 bases from J, with 12 bases in between. The CDR3: CASSLGADNQPQHF. In nucleotides, the CDR3 is TGTGCCAGCAGCCTGGGTGCGGACAATCAGCCCCAGCATTTT.

The rearrangement joins TRBV7-2 to TRBJ1-5, with 7 bases identical to TRBD1. The CDR3 runs to 14 residues. The germline V gene encodes CDR1 SGHTA and CDR2 FQGNSA. The V and J ends lost 5 bases and 5 bases, in that order; junction bases with no gene match: 6. In DNA, the CDR3 is TGTGCCAGCAGCCAGGGGGGACAGTATCAGCCCCAGCATTTT. Amino acid sequence: CASSQGGQYQPQHF.

This chain links TRBV7-9 with TRBJ1-2; D might be TRBD1 (6 bases). There are 13 residues in the CDR3. With 0 bases removed from V and 7 bases from J, the gap between germline ends came to 9 bases. Germline lookup yields CDR1 SEHNR and CDR2 FQNEAQ (reference sequence). The CDR3 here is CASSLARGAGYTF. The CDR3 DNA reads TGTGCCAGCAGCTTAGCCAGGGGAGCTGGCTACACCTTC.

The chain recombines TRBV28 with TRBJ1-6; 10 nucleotides line up with TRBD1. This CDR3 is 17 amino acids long. V was clipped by 6 bases and J by 10 bases; unmatched bases: 15. Germline assignment: CDR1 MDHEN and CDR2 SYDVKM. The CDR3 is CASRVFPRDRGGSPLHF. In DNA form, the CDR3 reads TGTGCCAGCAGGGTATTTCCCCGGGACAGGGGTGGGTCACCCCTCCACTTT. Full variable domain (outside the CDR3, taken from reference TRBV28 and TRBJ1-6): DVKVTQSSRYLVKRTGEKVFLECVQDMDHENMFWYRQDPGLGLRLIYFSYDVKMKEKGDIPEGYSVSREKKERFSLILESASTNQTSMYLCASRVFPRDRGGSPLHFGNGTRLTVT.

This clone has a handful of counts. The sample holds other DNA sequences that translate to the same CDR3. The rearrangement joins TRBV12-3 or TRBV12-4 to TRBJ2-7; D call uncertain. The CDR3 is 13 residues long. V shed 3 bases and J shed 2 bases, with 8 bases lying between them. The CDR3 DNA follows: TGTGCCAGCAGTTTGACGGGTACCTACGAGCAGTACTTC. Translation: CASSLTGTYEQYF.

CDR3 amino acids: CASSPRTGEDYGYTF. CDR3 sequence (DNA): TGTGCCAGCAGTCCCCGGACAGGGGAGGACTATGGCTACACCTTC. The chain links TRBV25-1 to TRBJ1-2; TRBD1 aligns across 9 bases. The germline V gene encodes CDR1 MGHDK and CDR2 SYGVNS. Trimming cost V 5 bases and J 3 bases; bases outside gene matches: 7. The CDR3 totals 15 residues.

This clone was picked up one time. The chain uses TRBV19 and TRBJ2-5; TRBD2 matches 8 bases. This CDR3 spans 17 amino acids. V trimming: 4 bases; J trimming: 3 bases; junction bases outside the gene matches: 13. Per the germline V gene, CDR1 is LNHDA and CDR2 is SQIVND (reference sequence). The CDR3 reads CASSTVPSGRGEETQYF. In DNA, the CDR3 is TGTGCCAGTAGTACCGTTCCAAGCGGGAGAGGGGAAGAGACCCAGTACTTC. The whole variable domain, remainder taken from reference TRBV19 and TRBJ2-5, is DGGITQSPKYLFRKEGQNVTLSCEQNLNHDAMYWYRQDPGQGLRLIYYSQIVNDFQKGDIAEGYSVSREKKESFPLTVTSAQKNPTAFYLCASSTVPSGRGEETQYFGPGTRLLVL.